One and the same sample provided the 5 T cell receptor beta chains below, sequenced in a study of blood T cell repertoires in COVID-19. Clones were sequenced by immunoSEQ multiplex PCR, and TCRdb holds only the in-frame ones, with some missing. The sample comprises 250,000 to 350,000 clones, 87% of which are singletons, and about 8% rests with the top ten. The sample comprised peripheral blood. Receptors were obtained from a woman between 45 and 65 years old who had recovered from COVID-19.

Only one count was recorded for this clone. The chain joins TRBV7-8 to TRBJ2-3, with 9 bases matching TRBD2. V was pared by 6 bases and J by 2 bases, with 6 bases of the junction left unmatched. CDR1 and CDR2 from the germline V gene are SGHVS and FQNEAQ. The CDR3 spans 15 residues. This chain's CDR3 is CASSRLAAPTDTQYF. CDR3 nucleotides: TGTGCCAGCAGTCGACTAGCGGCACCCACAGATACGCAGTATTTT.

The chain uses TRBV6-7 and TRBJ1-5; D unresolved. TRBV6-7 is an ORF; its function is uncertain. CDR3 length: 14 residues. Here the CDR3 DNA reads TGTCGAATGGGAGCGCCCGGAAGGTTTCAGCCCCAGCATTTT. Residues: CRMGAPGRFQPQHF.

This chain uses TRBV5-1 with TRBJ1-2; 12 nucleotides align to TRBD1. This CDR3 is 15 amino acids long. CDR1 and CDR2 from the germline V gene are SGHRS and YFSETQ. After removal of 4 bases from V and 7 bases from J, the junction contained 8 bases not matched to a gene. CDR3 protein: CASSTGTGGLAGYTF. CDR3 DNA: TGCGCCAGCAGCACAGGGACAGGGGGCCTGGCTGGCTACACCTTC.

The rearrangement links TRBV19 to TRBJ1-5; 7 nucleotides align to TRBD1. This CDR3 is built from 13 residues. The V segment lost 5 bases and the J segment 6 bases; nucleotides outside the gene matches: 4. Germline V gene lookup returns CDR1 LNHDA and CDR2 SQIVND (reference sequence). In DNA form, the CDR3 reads TGTGCCAGTAGTGCCCAGGGGGGTCAGCCCCAGCATTTT. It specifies CASSAQGGQPQHF.

The CDR3 sequence is CSVWDREHYGYTF. The DNA of the CDR3 is TGCAGCGTTTGGGACAGGGAACACTATGGCTACACCTTC. This chain uses TRBV29-1 with TRBJ1-2; 9 bases line up with TRBD1. Germline lookup yields CDR1 SQVTM and CDR2 ANQGSEA. The V segment lost 5 bases and the J segment 3 bases; nucleotides outside the gene matches: 4. There are 13 residues in the CDR3. The full variable domain, with the rest looked up from reference TRBV29-1 and TRBJ1-2, is SAVISQKPSRDICQRGTSLTIQCQVDSQVTMMFWYRQQPGQSLTLIATANQGSEATYESGFVIDKFPISRPNLTFSTLTVSNMSPEDSSIYLCSVWDREHYGYTFGSGTRLTVV.